The entry that follows covers one T cell receptor (beta chain) sequence. The authors reverse transcribed all of the isolated RNA, so sequencing captured expressed TCRB transcripts. Assay used: immunoSEQ multiplex PCR; TCRdb lists only in-frame clones, some missing. The data hold around 430,000 clones, with roughly 31% observed a single time. The CDR3 length is 15 residues. V was shortened by 5 bases and J by 2 bases, with 15 bases between the two germline ends. Germline V gene lookup returns CDR1 SGHTA and CDR2 FQGNSA. This sample was taken from a study of beta chain features in type 1 diabetes. The receptor's source is a man in his late teens or twenties in good health. Sequenced input: naive CD4+ T cells from blood. The rearrangement joins TRBV7-2 to TRBJ1-2; tentatively, D is TRBD1 (6 bases). The CDR3 coding sequence is TGTGCCAGCAGCCCACGTGGGGGGCCGAACTATGGCTACACCTTC. It codes for CASSPRGGPNYGYTF.